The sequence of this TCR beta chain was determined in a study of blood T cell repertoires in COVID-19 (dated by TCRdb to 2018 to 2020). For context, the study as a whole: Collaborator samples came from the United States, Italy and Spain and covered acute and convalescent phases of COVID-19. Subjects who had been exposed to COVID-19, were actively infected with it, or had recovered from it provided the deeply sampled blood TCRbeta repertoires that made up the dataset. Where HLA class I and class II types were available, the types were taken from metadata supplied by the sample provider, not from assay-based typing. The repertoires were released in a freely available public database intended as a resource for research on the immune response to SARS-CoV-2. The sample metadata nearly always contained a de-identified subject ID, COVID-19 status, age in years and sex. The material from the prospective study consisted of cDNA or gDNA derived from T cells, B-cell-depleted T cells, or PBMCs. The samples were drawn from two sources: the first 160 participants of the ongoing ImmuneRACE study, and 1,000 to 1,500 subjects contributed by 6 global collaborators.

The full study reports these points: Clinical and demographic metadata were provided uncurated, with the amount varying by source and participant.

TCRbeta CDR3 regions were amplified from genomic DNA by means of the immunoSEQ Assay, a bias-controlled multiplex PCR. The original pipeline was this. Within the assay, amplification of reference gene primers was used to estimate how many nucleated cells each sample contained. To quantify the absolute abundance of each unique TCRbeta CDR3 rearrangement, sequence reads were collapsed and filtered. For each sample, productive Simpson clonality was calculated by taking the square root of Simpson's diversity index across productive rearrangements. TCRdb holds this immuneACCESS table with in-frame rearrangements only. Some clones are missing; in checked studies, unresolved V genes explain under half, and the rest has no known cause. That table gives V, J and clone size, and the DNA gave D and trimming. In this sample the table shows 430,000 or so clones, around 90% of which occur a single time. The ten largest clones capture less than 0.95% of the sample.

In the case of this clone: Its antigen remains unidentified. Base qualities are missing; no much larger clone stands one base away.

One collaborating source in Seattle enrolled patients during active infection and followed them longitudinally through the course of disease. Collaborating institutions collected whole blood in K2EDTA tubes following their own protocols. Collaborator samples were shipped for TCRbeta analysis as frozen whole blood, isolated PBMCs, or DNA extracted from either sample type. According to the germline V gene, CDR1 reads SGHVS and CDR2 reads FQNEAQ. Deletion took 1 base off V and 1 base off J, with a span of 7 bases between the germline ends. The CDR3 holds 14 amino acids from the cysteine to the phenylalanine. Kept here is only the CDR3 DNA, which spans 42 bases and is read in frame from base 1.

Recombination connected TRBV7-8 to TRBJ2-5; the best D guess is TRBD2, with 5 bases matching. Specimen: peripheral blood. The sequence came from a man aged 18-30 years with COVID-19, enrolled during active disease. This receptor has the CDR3 CASSLDTSQETQYF. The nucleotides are TGTGCCAGCAGCTTAGATACTAGCCAAGAGACCCAGTACTTC.